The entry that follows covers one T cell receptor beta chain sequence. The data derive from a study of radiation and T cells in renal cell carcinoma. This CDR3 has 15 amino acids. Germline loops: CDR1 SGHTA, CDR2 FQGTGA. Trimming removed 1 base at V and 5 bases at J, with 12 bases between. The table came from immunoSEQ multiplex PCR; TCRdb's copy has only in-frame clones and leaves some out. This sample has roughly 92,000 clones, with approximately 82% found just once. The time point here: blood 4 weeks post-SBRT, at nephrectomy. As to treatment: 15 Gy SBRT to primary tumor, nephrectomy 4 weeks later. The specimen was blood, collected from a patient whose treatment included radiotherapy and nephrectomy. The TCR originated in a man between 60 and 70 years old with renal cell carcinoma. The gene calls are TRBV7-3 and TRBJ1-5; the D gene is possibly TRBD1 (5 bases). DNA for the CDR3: TGTGCCAGCAGCTTAATGGCAGGGCCGGATCAGCCCCAGCATTTT. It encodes CASSLMAGPDQPQHF.